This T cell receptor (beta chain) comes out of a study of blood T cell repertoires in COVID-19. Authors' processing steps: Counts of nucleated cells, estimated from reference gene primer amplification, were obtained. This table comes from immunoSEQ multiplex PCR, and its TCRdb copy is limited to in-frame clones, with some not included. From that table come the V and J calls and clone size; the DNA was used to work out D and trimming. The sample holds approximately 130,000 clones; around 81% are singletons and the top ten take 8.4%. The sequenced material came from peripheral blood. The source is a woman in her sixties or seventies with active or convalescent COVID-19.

DNA of the CDR3: TGCGCCAGCAGCCCGGACAGGGCAAATGAGCAGTTCTTC. It translates to CASSPDRANEQFF. The rearrangement joins TRBV5-1 to TRBJ2-1, with 8 nucleotides matching TRBD1. CDR1 is SGHRS, CDR2 YFSETQ, per germline. The trim removed 4 bases at V and 7 bases at J, leaving 4 bases unmatched. This CDR3 is 13 amino acids long.